The present TCR beta chain was sequenced within a study of beta chain features in type 1 diabetes. cDNA synthesis used the whole RNA isolate, giving expressed TCRB sequences. Method: immunoSEQ multiplex PCR; TCRdb's copy keeps in-frame clones and lacks some. The sample lists 150,000 or so clones; about a tenth were seen once. The V gene end was trimmed by 0 bases and the J gene end by 3 bases; junction bases not matched to a gene: 2. Germline lookup yields CDR1 MNHEY and CDR2 SVGAGI. This CDR3 is 15 amino acids long. General study findings and limits: Resolution of whether HLA type affects TCRB rearrangement was not achieved here. PCR might pick shorter templates more often, in the same way for patients and controls.

As regards this clone: As yet, its antigen is unknown. The sample has other DNA sequences that encode this CDR3 too.

The source is a man aged 18 to 29 in good health. The chain joins TRBV6-5 to TRBJ1-5; 7 nucleotides line up with TRBD1. Sequencing used central memory CD4+ T cells from blood. The CDR3 region has the DNA TGTGCCAGCAGTTACTCCACAGGGGTCAATCAGCCCCAGCATTTT. Translated: CASSYSTGVNQPQHF.